These T cell receptor beta chains were read from a single sample in a study of radiotherapy plus CTLA-4 blockade in lung cancer. The repertoire was sequenced with immunoSEQ multiplex PCR; TCRdb's copy has only in-frame clones and lacks some. This sample has over 85,000 clones, with about 91% found just once. The sample in question was peripheral blood, obtained from a patient treated with radiotherapy plus ipilimumab. The receptors originated from a human donor with non-small cell lung cancer that progressed on radiotherapy plus ipilimumab. The CDR3 runs from the conserved cysteine through the conserved F or W. D genes are given only for firm matches. Size is stated for part of the rows, as once, few or many counts, or as a class when the clone is expanded.

V,J,D,size,DNA,CDR3
TRBV9,TRBJ2-6,NA,once,TGTGCCAGCAGCAAAGACGGAGGGTCTGGGGCCAACGTCCTGACTTTC,CASSKDGGSGANVLTF
TRBV7-3,TRBJ1-3,TRBD1,few,TGTGCCAGCAGCCAGGGGGCGGGAAACACCATATATTTT,CASSQGAGNTIYF
TRBV29-1,TRBJ2-5,NA,NA,TGCAGCTTTGAAGGGGGGGCCGGGGAGACCCAGTACTTC,CSFEGGAGETQYF
TRBV5-1,TRBJ2-3,TRBD2,NA,TGCGCCAGCAGCTTGGCGAATTCGCTAGCGGGAGCGGGTACAGATACGCAGTATTTT,CASSLANSLAGAGTDTQYF
TRBV6-1,TRBJ1-2,TRBD1,once,TGTGCCAGCAGCCTCGGGACAGGGGTTAACTATGGCTACACCTTC,CASSLGTGVNYGYTF
TRBV10-3,TRBJ2-1,TRBD2,NA,TGTGCCATCAGTGAGTTAGCGGGATACAATGAGCAGTTCTTC,CAISELAGYNEQFF
TRBV30,TRBJ2-5,NA,NA,TGTGCCTGGAGTCTACGGGGGAGGGAGACCCAGTACTTC,CAWSLRGRETQYF
TRBV5-1,TRBJ1-1,NA,NA,TGCGCCAGCAGCCTTCAGGACAAGAACACTGAAGCTTTCTTT,CASSLQDKNTEAFF
TRBV11-1,TRBJ2-1,TRBD1,NA,TGTGCCAGCAGCTCCGGACAGGGCTCCTACAATGAGCAGTTCTTC,CASSSGQGSYNEQFF
TRBV5-1,TRBJ1-2,NA,NA,TGCGCCAGCAGCTTGGAACCGGGGGCTAACTATGGCTACACCTTC,CASSLEPGANYGYTF
TRBV7-2,TRBJ1-5,TRBD1,NA,TGTGCCAGCAGCTTAACCGGGACAGGAGTGAATCAGCCCCAGCATTTT,CASSLTGTGVNQPQHF
TRBV28,TRBJ2-7,TRBD1,once,TGTGCCAGCAGTCGAGACAGGGTAGTACGGGAGCAGTACTTC,CASSRDRVVREQYF
TRBV19,TRBJ1-1,NA,NA,TGTGCCAGTAGTATTGGGACGGTAAACACTGAAGCTTTCTTT,CASSIGTVNTEAFF
TRBV11-3,TRBJ1-1,TRBD1,NA,TGTGCCAGCAGCTTAAGACAGGGGGAAGCTTTCTTT,CASSLRQGEAFF
TRBV19,TRBJ1-1,NA,NA,TGTGCCAGTAGGATGGGGGGGACTGAAGCTTTCTTT,CASRMGGTEAFF
TRBV6-6,TRBJ1-1,NA,NA,TGTGCCAGCAGTTACGGCGGGGTAGCTCACAACACTGAAGCTTTCTTT,CASSYGGVAHNTEAFF
TRBV19,TRBJ1-2,TRBD1,NA,TGTGCCAGTAGTATTAAGGACAGGGCCCCCTCTGGCTACACCTTC,CASSIKDRAPSGYTF
TRBV2,TRBJ2-3,TRBD2,NA,TGTGCCAGCAGTCGACGAGCGGGAGAAGCAGATACGCAGTATTTT,CASSRRAGEADTQYF
TRBV19,TRBJ2-7,NA,NA,TGTGCCAGTAGTATCACGGGCAGGTACGAAGCGACGCAGTACTTC,CASSITGRYEATQYF
TRBV7-9,TRBJ1-1,TRBD1,NA,TGTGCCAGCAGCAAAAATCAGGGGGCCAACACTGAAGCTTTCTTT,CASSKNQGANTEAFF
TRBV5-4,TRBJ1-2,NA,NA,TGTGCCAGCAGCTTGGTGGGAAGGGAGAGGTATGGCTACACCTTC,CASSLVGRERYGYTF
TRBV5-1,TRBJ2-1,TRBD2,once,TGCGCCAGCAGCCCCCTCCCGACTCCGTCGGGGGGGAATGAGCAGTTCTTC,CASSPLPTPSGGNEQFF
TRBV5-1,TRBJ2-7,NA,NA,TGCGCCAGCAGCCCACCTGGCAGGGAGGATGGCTCCTACGAGCAGTACTTC,CASSPPGREDGSYEQYF
TRBV28,TRBJ1-3,NA,NA,TGTGCCAGCAGTACTCCCACGGGGCTCTCTGGAAACACCATATATTTT,CASSTPTGLSGNTIYF
TRBV6-1,TRBJ2-7,TRBD1,NA,TGTGCCAGCAGTGGTTATCGGGACAGGGGCGGTGTGGGTGAGCAGTACTTC,CASSGYRDRGGVGEQYF
TRBV7-6,TRBJ1-3,TRBD1,NA,TGTGCCAGCAGCTTACGGACAGGGCGGGGAGACACCATATATTTT,CASSLRTGRGDTIYF
TRBV6-1,TRBJ2-7,TRBD2,NA,TGTGCCAGCAGCGGACTAGCGGGGACAGCCTACGAGCAGTACTTC,CASSGLAGTAYEQYF
TRBV5-1,TRBJ2-7,TRBD2,NA,TGCGCCAGCAGCTCGGGACTAGCGGGAGTCTACGAGCAGTACTTC,CASSSGLAGVYEQYF
TRBV5-4,TRBJ2-1,TRBD1,few,TGTGCCAGCAGCTTACAGGGGGATGAGCAGTTCTTC,CASSLQGDEQFF
TRBV19,TRBJ2-1,NA,NA,TGTGCCAGTAGTATAGGATCGCCGGATGGCTATGAGCAGTTCTTC,CASSIGSPDGYEQFF
TRBV20-1,TRBJ2-7,NA,NA,TGCAGTGCCAAGACTGCGGGCGAGCAGTACTTC,CSAKTAGEQYF
TRBV4-1,TRBJ1-3,NA,few,TGCGCCAGCAGCCAAGACAGGGAAACGGGAGGAAACACCATATATTTT,CASSQDRETGGNTIYF
TRBV7-7,TRBJ2-1,NA,NA,TGTGCTAGCAGCGTATCGGAGGCCGCCGGGGAGCAGTTCTTC,CASSVSEAAGEQFF
TRBV6-5,TRBJ2-7,TRBD2,once,TGTGCCAGCAGGGCTAGCGGGTCCTACGAGCAGTACTTC,CASRASGSYEQYF
TRBV19,TRBJ2-7,NA,NA,TGTGCCAGTAGTACAGCCGGGACCTATTACGAGCAGTACTTC,CASSTAGTYYEQYF
TRBV30,TRBJ2-1,TRBD2,NA,TGTGCCTGGAGCGCGGGAGCCGTAGGGCAGTTCTTC,CAWSAGAVGQFF
TRBV29-1,TRBJ1-1,NA,NA,TGCAGCGTTGAAGACCCTACAGAAGCTTTCTTT,CSVEDPTEAFF
TRBV19,TRBJ1-4,NA,NA,TGTGCCAGTACTTCCGCGCCTCTTGGCGAAAAACTGTTTTTT,CASTSAPLGEKLFF
TRBV28,TRBJ1-2,NA,NA,TGTGCCAGCAGTTTCAGGGCAGGGTATGGCTACACCTTC,CASSFRAGYGYTF
TRBV10-2,TRBJ2-7,TRBD2,NA,TGCGCCAGCAGCCACCTGGGACTAGCGGGAGTCAAGCACGAGCAGTACTTC,CASSHLGLAGVKHEQYF
TRBV6-6,TRBJ1-4,NA,NA,TGTGCCAGCACAGTTGGGGCAGCAACTAATGAAAAACTGTTTTTT,CASTVGAATNEKLFF
TRBV2,TRBJ1-5,TRBD1,NA,TGTGCCAGCAGTGGACAGGGGCGGAATCAGCCCCAGCATTTT,CASSGQGRNQPQHF
TRBV5-6,TRBJ1-6,NA,NA,TGTGCCAGCACCACCTTTACTCCTGCTTTATCACCCCTCCACTTT,CASTTFTPALSPLHF